Presented here are 26 T cell receptor beta chains from one specimen sequenced in a study of tumor-infiltrating lymphocytes in primary liver carcinoma. From around 20-30 mg of unsorted bulk tissue, DNA and RNA were co-extracted together. Constant-region priming of around 500 ng total RNA yielded TCR beta cDNA. ARM-PCR, slightly modified, supplied the TCR beta libraries through three nested multiplex PCR rounds. Both of the initial two PCR rounds ran for about 9 cycles and employed TRBV1-TRBV30 forward primers alongside a C-beta reverse primer. TCRdb redid the calling of the multiplex PCR reads with MiXCR, one entry per CDR3 protein. The table shows some 94,000 distinct CDR3 sequences, with almost 70% occurring only once. Sequencing input: liver tumor tissue from sampling region 5. Subset here: tumor region T5, tumor centre. These receptors were obtained from a woman aged 55 to 70 with primary liver carcinoma and hepatitis B virus infection.

The rearrangement uses TRBV5-1 and TRBJ2-5; possibly TRBD2 for D (5 bases). The germline V gene encodes CDR1 SGHRS and CDR2 YFSETQ. The CDR3 runs to 13 residues. V shed 5 bases and J shed 4 bases, with 12 bases lying between them. CDR3: CASRLGWIETQYF. Written as DNA, the CDR3 is TGCGCCAGCAGACTAGGTTGGATAGAGACCCAGTACTTC.

This clonotype was counted a single time. Likely a read error: the CDR3 ends without its conserved phenylalanine or tryptophan. In DNA, the CDR3 is TGTGCCAGCAGCATGGCTCCACGCGGGACTGGATATGGCTACACCTTA. Translated: CASSMAPRGTGYGYTL. V is TRBV5-4 and J is TRBJ1-2; tentative D call: TRBD1 (5 bases). The CDR3 is 16 amino acids. With 4 bases removed from V and 5 bases from J, the gap between germline ends came to 21 bases. CDR1 is SGHNT, CDR2 YYREEE, per germline (reference sequence).

The V and J genes are TRBV6-1 and TRBJ1-1, with D uncertain. Germline CDR1 and CDR2: MNHNS and SASEGT. Deletions cut 5 bases from V and 0 bases from J, with 10 bases between. The CDR3 spans 14 residues. CDR3 nucleotide sequence: TGTGCCAGCAGTCGACAAGTCATGAACACTGAAGCTTTCTTT. Its protein product is CASSRQVMNTEAFF.

On this clonotype: Germline and junction disagree at one end, which may indicate a read error. CDR3 region: CASSPFSGSSCNEQFF. CDR3 in DNA: TGTGCCAGCAGTCCCTTTAGCGGTAGCTCCTGCAATGAGCAGTTCTTC. The chain joins TRBV28 to TRBJ2-1; maybe TRBD2 (6 bases). From germline, CDR1 is MDHEN and CDR2 SYDVKM. The CDR3 spans 16 residues.

Details on this clonotype: A much larger clone sits a single nucleotide away, making a read error possible. This chain links TRBV12-3 or TRBV12-4 with TRBJ1-4, with 7 bases identical to TRBD1. There are 16 residues in the CDR3. The CDR3 loop reads CASRGRTGRHNEKPFF. The DNA of the CDR3 is TGTGCCAGCAGAGGTCGGACAGGACGACATAATGAAAAACCGTTTTTT.

Sample share makes this clonotype medium-sized. The gene calls are TRBV11-3 and TRBJ1-1, with D unresolved. Looked up from germline, CDR1 is SGHNT and CDR2 is YENEEA. The CDR3 is 14 amino acids. V gave up 0 bases and J gave up 6 bases, with 11 bases separating them. The CDR3 DNA reads TGTGCCAGCAGCTTAGATGAGGTGGCTCCTGAAGCTTTCTTT. Its protein is CASSLDEVAPEAFF.

Written as DNA, the CDR3 is TGTGCCAGCAGTGAGGTCTATAGCGGGAGGGCCACGGGTCGCGAGACCCAGTACTTC. Its translation: CASSEVYSGRATGRETQYF. This sequence joins TRBV6-1 and TRBJ2-5; TRBD2 agrees at 11 bases. Germline V gene sequence: CDR1 MNHNS, CDR2 SASEGT. The length of the CDR3 is 19 residues. Losses at the gene ends were 3 bases for V and 5 bases for J; bases not matched to a gene: 17.

With respect to this clonotype: A read error may explain this, as a much larger clone is one base away. Since no conserved phenylalanine or tryptophan closes the CDR3, a read error is the likely cause. This chain links TRBV6-5 with TRBJ1-2; 10 nucleotides line up with TRBD1. The germline CDR1 and CDR2 sequences are MNHEY and SVGAGI. The CDR3 consists of 15 residues. The V gene end was trimmed by 6 bases and the J gene end by 7 bases; junction bases not matched to a gene: 11. Here the CDR3 DNA reads TGTGCCAGCAGCCGTACTCAGACAGGGGGCACTGGCTACACCTCC. It translates to CASSRTQTGGTGYTS.

As regards this clonotype: The junction and the germline gene differ at one end; a read error may be behind it. The chain is built from TRBV12-3 or TRBV12-4 and TRBJ1-1, with D uncertain. This CDR3 is built from 13 residues. The CDR3 loop is CASSLERITEAFF. CDR3 sequence (DNA): TGTGCCAGTAGTTTAGAGAGAATCACTGAAGCTTTCTTT.

This clonotype was found a few times. Given a much more abundant clone one base away, this may be a read error. The genes are TRBV10-2 and TRBJ2-5; TRBD2 matches 8 bases. The V gene's germline CDR1 is WSHSY and CDR2 SAAADI. The CDR3 runs 17 residues. This CDR3 reads CTSSETILAEDEETQYF. CDR3 sequence (DNA): TGCACCAGCAGTGAGACGATACTAGCGGAAGACGAAGAGACCCAGTACTTC.

This clonotype has only one observation. A junction boundary mismatches the germline segment, possibly from a read error. The chain combines TRBV6-1 with TRBJ2-2; D is perhaps TRBD2 (5 bases). Germline CDR1 and CDR2: MNHNS and SASEGT. The CDR3 consists of 12 residues. The CDR3 sequence is CACSRLTGELLF. CDR3 nucleotides: TGTGCCTGCTCTAGGCTCACCGGGGAACTGTTATTT.

For this clonotype: No conserved phenylalanine or tryptophan ends this CDR3, so it is likely a read error. CDR3 residues: CTSSLRIGEGETQYL. CDR3 sequence (DNA): TGTACCAGCAGCTTAAGGATAGGGGAAGGGGAGACCCAGTACTTA. The V call is TRBV11-2, the J call TRBJ2-5; D is perhaps TRBD1 (5 bases). Germline lookup yields CDR1 SGHAT and CDR2 FQNNGV. This CDR3 has 15 residues.

By share of the sample, this clonotype is medium-sized (0.01 to 0.1%). This rearrangement joins TRBV6-2 or TRBV6-3 to TRBJ2-5; 8 bases fit TRBD2. The CDR3 runs 17 residues. In germline, CDR1 is MNHEY, CDR2 SVGEGT. J gave up 4 bases and V 0 bases, and 10 bases lay outside the gene matches. The CDR3 is CASSYSPRSGRRETQYF. CDR3 nucleotides: TGTGCCAGCAGTTACTCCCCAAGAAGCGGGAGAAGAGAGACCCAGTACTTC.

A remark on this clonotype: The conserved phenylalanine or tryptophan is not found at the CDR3 terminus, so this likely reflects a read error. The chain has TRBV11-1 and TRBJ2-5; D is ambiguous. This CDR3 is 13 amino acids long. From germline, CDR1 is SGHAT and CDR2 FQDESV (reference sequence). Here the CDR3 DNA reads TGTGCCAGGAGCTTACAGTACCAAGAGACCCAGTACCTC. Residues: CARSLQYQETQYL.

The chain joins TRBV6-6 to TRBJ2-7; TRBD2 agrees at 8 bases. Trimming cost V 10 bases and J 2 bases; bases outside gene matches: 10. The CDR3 runs 14 residues. From germline, CDR1 is MNHNY and CDR2 SVGAGI (reference sequence). Here the CDR3 reads CANNSGTRTYEQYF. CDR3 nucleotide sequence: TGTGCCAACAATAGCGGGACTAGGACCTACGAGCAGTACTTC.

As regards this clonotype: A read error may be the cause here, since a much bigger clone is one base away. The genes are TRBV21-1 and TRBJ2-7; TRBD1 is the table's D call and was not checked against the DNA. TRBV21-1 is shown as a pseudogene. The CDR3 totals 15 residues. The CDR3 DNA reads TGTGCCAACAGCGAGTGGGGGAGCAGGTTCCACGAGCAGTACTTC. Encoded protein: CANSEWGSRFHEQYF.

On this clonotype: One junction end disagrees with the germline gene, perhaps due to a read error. The rearrangement joins TRBV29-1 to TRBJ2-5, with D possibly being TRBD2 (5 bases). CDR1 SQVTM and CDR2 ANQGSEA come from the germline V gene. The CDR3 has 13 amino acids. This CDR3 reads CSVGLPAQEIQYF. The CDR3, as DNA: TGCAGCGTTGGACTACCCGCGCAAGAGATCCAGTACTTC.

CDR3 loop: CASISTNTEAFF. The CDR3 DNA is TGCGCCAGCATATCAACGAACACTGAAGCTTTCTTT. The rearrangement links TRBV23-1 to TRBJ1-1; D gene uncertain. TRBV23-1 is an ORF; its function is uncertain. The CDR3 runs to 12 residues. Trimming stripped 7 bases from V and 1 base from J, with 7 bases between.

As concerns this clonotype: Mismatch with germline at one junction end may stem from a read error. This chain links TRBV7-3 with TRBJ2-2, with TRBD2 identical over 12 bases. The CDR3 consists of 16 residues. Looked up from germline, CDR1 is SGHTA and CDR2 is FQGTGA. The CDR3 is CTSSPRTSGVSGELFF. CDR3 DNA sequence: TGTACCAGCAGCCCGAGGACTAGCGGGGTATCCGGAGAGCTGTTTTTT.

About this clonotype itself: A much larger clone is a single base away; this may be a read error. The rearrangement links TRBV5-1 to TRBJ2-3; maybe TRBD2 (6 bases). Germline V gene sequence: CDR1 SGHRS, CDR2 YFSETQ. The length of the CDR3 is 18 residues. As DNA, the CDR3 is TGCACCAGCAGCCAACTCCTGAGTGGGAGGACTAGCACAGATACGCAGTATTTT. Encoded protein: CTSSQLLSGRTSTDTQYF.

As concerns this clonotype: One junction end does not reproduce the germline sequence, and a read error may be involved. The chain carries TRBV4-1 and TRBJ1-1; D is ambiguous. Germline values: CDR1 MGHRA, CDR2 YSYEKL. The CDR3 extends over 16 amino acids. In nucleotides, the CDR3 is TGCGCCAGCAGCCGAGATGGGCAGTCCATGAACACTGAACCTTTCTTT. Translating it yields CASSRDGQSMNTEPFF.

Details on this clonotype: A read error may account for a junction end that differs from germline. The chain joins TRBV11-2 to TRBJ1-6, with D possibly being TRBD1 (6 bases). The CDR3 runs to 17 residues. Germline values: CDR1 SGHAT, CDR2 FQNNGV. The CDR3 loop is CTSSFGRETGRNPPLHF. The CDR3 nucleotides read TGTACCAGCAGCTTTGGCAGGGAAACAGGGCGCAATCCACCCCTCCACTTT.

This clonotype was counted a single time. This may stem from a read error, because a much larger clone lies one nucleotide away. The V call is TRBV5-1, the J call TRBJ2-5, with a tentative D call TRBD2 (5 bases). Trimming took 0 bases from V and 5 from J, leaving 8 bases between them. The CDR3 covers 13 residues. Germline values: CDR1 SGHRS, CDR2 YFSETQ. The chain's CDR3 is CASSLEGSETQYF. The CDR3 DNA reads as TGCGCCAGCAGCTTGGAAGGGAGTGAGACCCAGTACTTC.

This clonotype was seen more than once but under ten times. The genes are TRBV28 and TRBJ2-7; D assignment may be TRBD1 or TRBD2 (5 bases each). The V end lost 4 bases, the J end lost 2 bases, and 15 bases lay between the germline ends. Germline V CDR1 and CDR2: MDHEN, SYDVKM. The CDR3 is made up of 15 amino acids. The CDR3 sequence is CASSYAGIRAYEQYF. In DNA, the CDR3 is TGTGCCAGCAGTTATGCCGGGATCAGGGCCTACGAGCAGTACTTC.

The chain combines TRBV28 with TRBJ2-7; no firm D call. This CDR3 has 12 residues. Germline loops: CDR1 MDHEN, CDR2 SYDVKM. V lost 7 bases and J lost 2, with 9 bases in between. The CDR3 is CASNLNTYEQYF. The CDR3 DNA is TGTGCCAGCAATTTGAATACCTACGAGCAGTACTTC.

This clonotype was seen at least ten times. The chain combines TRBV6-2 or TRBV6-3 with TRBJ2-2; 8 bases fit TRBD2. Trimming cost V 6 bases and J 9 bases; bases outside gene matches: 15. From germline, CDR1 is MNHEY and CDR2 SVGEGT. The CDR3 is 16 residues long. CDR3 protein: CASRAYRGLDDRELFF. The CDR3 coding sequence is TGTGCCAGCAGGGCTTATCGGGGACTAGATGACCGGGAGCTGTTTTTT.